The 13 T cell receptor beta chains reported below all come from one sample, sequenced in a study of blood T cell repertoires in COVID-19. TCRdb's table, derived via immunoSEQ multiplex PCR, lists solely in-frame clones and lacks some. The table records approximately 210,000 clones, about 80% of them present only once. Input material: PBMCs or T cells enriched from blood (not recorded which). The receptors originated from a man aged 40-49 years who had recovered from COVID-19.

This rearrangement joins TRBV5-1 to TRBJ2-5; D might be TRBD2 (5 bases). The CDR3 covers 13 residues. V lost 5 bases and J 4 bases, leaving 12 bases between the germline ends. CDR1 is SGHRS and CDR2 is YFSETQ in the germline V gene. The DNA for the CDR3 is TGCGCCAGCAGTCGAGAGGGCCGAGAGACCCAGTACTTC. It encodes CASSREGRETQYF.

The J gene is TRBJ1-1, the V gene TRBV28; D remains ambiguous. Per the germline V gene, CDR1 is MDHEN and CDR2 is SYDVKM. The CDR3 consists of 16 residues. The ends were cut back, 4 bases at V and 2 bases at J, with 17 bases in the middle. For the CDR3, the DNA is TGTGCCAGCAGTTCCACCACAACCGGGTCCAACACTGAAGCTTTCTTT. This encodes CASSSTTTGSNTEAFF.

In DNA form, the CDR3 reads TGTGCCAGCAGTCCACCCGGTCGGGGACAGGGGGGGACCTTC. It is translated as CASSPPGRGQGGTF. V gene TRBV28 combines with J gene TRBJ1-2; 11 bases map to TRBD1. The CDR3 is 14 amino acids. Germline assignment: CDR1 MDHEN and CDR2 SYDVKM. V shed 5 bases and J 14 bases; nucleotides not matched to a gene: 13.

The rearrangement joins TRBV5-1 to TRBJ1-1; no clear D. Trimming pared 6 bases from V and 0 bases from J, leaving 9 bases between. This CDR3 is built from 13 residues. Germline loops: CDR1 SGHRS, CDR2 YFSETQ. The CDR3 coding sequence is TGCGCCAGCAAGGCGGAACTGAACACTGAAGCTTTCTTT. Translating it yields CASKAELNTEAFF.

The chain couples TRBV19 to TRBJ2-5; weak D call: TRBD1 (5 bases). In germline, CDR1 is LNHDA, CDR2 SQIVND (reference sequence). The V end was cut by 5 bases, the J end by 5 bases, with 21 bases between. This CDR3 has 16 amino acids. The CDR3 loop is CASSPARTGPAETQYF. The CDR3 DNA sequence: TGTGCCAGTAGTCCGGCCAGAACAGGCCCGGCGGAGACCCAGTACTTC.

The rearrangement uses TRBV27 and TRBJ2-5, with a possible D match to TRBD2 (5 bases). The V gene's germline CDR1 is MNHEY and CDR2 SMNVEV (reference sequence). The ends were cut back, 3 bases at V and 4 bases at J, with 15 bases in the middle. This CDR3 is built from 15 residues. The CDR3 is CASSFRGWDRETQYF. The CDR3, as DNA: TGTGCCAGCAGTTTTCGCGGGTGGGATAGAGAGACCCAGTACTTC.

The chain is built from TRBV5-6 and TRBJ2-7; TRBD2 agrees at 11 bases. Unmatched junction bases numbered 17, after V lost 6 bases and J lost 6 bases. Germline V gene data show CDR1 as SGHDT and CDR2 as YYEEEE. The CDR3 consists of 17 residues. The CDR3 is CASTIFASSGRSGEQYF. CDR3 bases: TGTGCCAGCACCATTTTTGCCTCTAGCGGGAGGTCGGGCGAGCAGTACTTC.

This clone was seen once. The gene calls are TRBV27 and TRBJ2-5; 7 bases agree with TRBD1. Germline CDR1 and CDR2: MNHEY and SMNVEV (reference sequence). The CDR3 contains 15 residues. Trimming took 5 bases from V and 1 from J; bases not matched to a gene: 7. CDR3 nucleotide sequence: TGTGCCAGCAGTCCGTTGAGGGGGCCCCAAGAGACCCAGTACTTC. Translation: CASSPLRGPQETQYF.

This clone has just a few counts. The chain links TRBV24-1 to TRBJ1-6; 9 bases align to TRBD1. V was pared by 4 bases and J by 7 bases, with 4 bases of the junction left unmatched. The CDR3 extends over 15 amino acids. Germline V gene lookup returns CDR1 KGHDR and CDR2 SFDVKD. This chain's CDR3 is CATSDGQGRNSPLHF. The CDR3, as DNA: TGTGCCACCAGTGACGGACAGGGGAGGAATTCACCCCTCCACTTT.

This clone was observed a single time. The chain joins TRBV5-1 to TRBJ2-4, with 7 bases matching TRBD2. Germline V gene sequence: CDR1 SGHRS, CDR2 YFSETQ. The V segment lost 0 bases and the J segment 1 base; nucleotides outside the gene matches: 7. The CDR3 has 17 amino acids. The CDR3 here is CASSLDRLAWAKNIQYF. CDR3 nucleotides: TGCGCCAGCAGCTTGGATAGACTAGCATGGGCCAAAAACATTCAGTACTTC. The full variable domain, in which reference TRBV5-1 and TRBJ2-4 provide the parts outside the CDR3, is KAGVTQTPRYLIKTRGQQVTLSCSPISGHRSVSWYQQTPGQGLQFLFEYFSETQRNKGNFPGRFSGRQFSNSRSEMNVSTLELGDSALYLCASSLDRLAWAKNIQYFGAGTRLSVL.

The V call is TRBV28, the J call TRBJ2-6; no reliable D call. Germline loops: CDR1 MDHEN, CDR2 SYDVKM. The CDR3 is 15 amino acids. V shed 6 bases and J shed 2 bases, with 11 bases lying between them. The DNA for the CDR3 is TGTGCCAGCAGCTCTCCCGCGGCTGGGGCCAACGTCCTGACTTTC. Translating it yields CASSSPAAGANVLTF.

The J gene is TRBJ2-3, the V gene TRBV7-3; a weak D match, TRBD2 (6 bases). This CDR3 has 15 residues. With 4 bases removed from V and 6 bases from J, the gap between germline ends came to 17 bases. CDR1 and CDR2 from the germline V gene are SGHTA and FQGTGA. As DNA, the CDR3 is TGTGCCAGCAGCTCGGGACTCCTAGGAGTGGATACGCAGTATTTT. Its protein product is CASSSGLLGVDTQYF.

V gene TRBV7-9 combines with J gene TRBJ2-7; D call uncertain. CDR3 length: 12 amino acids. Trimming left V 5 bases short and J 0 bases short, with 5 bases between. The germline V gene encodes CDR1 SEHNR and CDR2 FQNEAQ (reference sequence). The chain's CDR3 is CASSPGSYEQYF. The CDR3 DNA reads TGTGCCAGCAGCCCCGGCTCCTACGAGCAGTACTTC.